Below are 2 T cell receptor beta chains sequenced from a single sample in a study of shared clonotypes between healthy human individuals. Clones were read by immunoSEQ multiplex PCR, and TCRdb kept only the in-frame ones, dropping some. The sample contains approximately 1.5 million clones, approximately 98.5% of which appear only once. Sequencing used naive CD4+ T cells sorted from blood. The sample's subset: CD45RA+ positively selected. Receptors originate from a man aged 25-45 years in good health.

The J gene is TRBJ2-1, the V gene TRBV27; 7 positions match TRBD2. The CDR3 totals 16 residues. V shed 4 bases and J 7 bases; nucleotides not matched to a gene: 13. Germline loops: CDR1 MNHEY, CDR2 SMNVEV (reference sequence). CDR3 residues: CASSSQRGPGMNEQFF. CDR3 DNA sequence: TGTGCCAGCAGTTCCCAGCGGGGCCCAGGCATGAATGAGCAGTTCTTC.

This chain uses TRBV29-1 with TRBJ2-1, with D possibly TRBD1 on 5 matching bases. Germline loops: CDR1 SQVTM, CDR2 ANQGSEA. Deletions cut 8 bases from V and 5 bases from J, with 16 bases between. The CDR3 contains 13 residues. The CDR3 nucleotides read TGCAGCCTGAAAAGGGGTACGGACAATGAGCAGTTCTTC. Translation: CSLKRGTDNEQFF.